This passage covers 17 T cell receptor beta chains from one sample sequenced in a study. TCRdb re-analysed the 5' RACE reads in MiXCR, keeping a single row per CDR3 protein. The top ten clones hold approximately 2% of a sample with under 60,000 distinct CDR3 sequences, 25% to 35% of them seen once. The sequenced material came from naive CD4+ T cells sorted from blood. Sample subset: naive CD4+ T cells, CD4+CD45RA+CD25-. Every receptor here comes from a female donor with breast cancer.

The DNA of the CDR3 is TGTGCCAGCAGCTCTCGGCTAGCGGGAGGGTACGAGCAGTACTTC. Its protein product is CASSSRLAGGYEQYF. The rearrangement uses TRBV11-2 and TRBJ2-7; 12 bases align to TRBD2. This CDR3 has 15 amino acids. Germline V gives CDR1 SGHAT, CDR2 FQNNGV. V lost 4 bases to trimming and J lost 4 bases; unmatched junction nucleotides: 5.

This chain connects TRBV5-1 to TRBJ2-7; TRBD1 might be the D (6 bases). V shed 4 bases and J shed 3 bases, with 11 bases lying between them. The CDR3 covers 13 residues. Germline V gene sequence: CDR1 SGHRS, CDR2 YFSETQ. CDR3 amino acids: CASSLGTYYEQYF. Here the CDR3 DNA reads TGCGCCAGCAGCCTCGGGACATACTACGAGCAGTACTTC. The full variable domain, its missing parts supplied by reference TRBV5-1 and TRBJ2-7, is KAGVTQTPRYLIKTRGQQVTLSCSPISGHRSVSWYQQTPGQGLQFLFEYFSETQRNKGNFPGRFSGRQFSNSRSEMNVSTLELGDSALYLCASSLGTYYEQYFGPGTRLTVT.

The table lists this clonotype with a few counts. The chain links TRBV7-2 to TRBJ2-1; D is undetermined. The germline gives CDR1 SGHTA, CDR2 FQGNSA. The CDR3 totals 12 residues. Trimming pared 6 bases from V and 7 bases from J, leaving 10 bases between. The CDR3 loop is CASRLTENEQFF. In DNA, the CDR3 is TGTGCCAGCAGGCTTACAGAGAATGAGCAGTTCTTC.

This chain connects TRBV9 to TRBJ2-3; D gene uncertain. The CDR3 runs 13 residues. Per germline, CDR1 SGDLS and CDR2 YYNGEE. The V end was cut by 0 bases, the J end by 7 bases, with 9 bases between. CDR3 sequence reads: CASSVGVGYTQYF. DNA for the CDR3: TGTGCCAGCAGCGTAGGGGTAGGATATACGCAGTATTTT.

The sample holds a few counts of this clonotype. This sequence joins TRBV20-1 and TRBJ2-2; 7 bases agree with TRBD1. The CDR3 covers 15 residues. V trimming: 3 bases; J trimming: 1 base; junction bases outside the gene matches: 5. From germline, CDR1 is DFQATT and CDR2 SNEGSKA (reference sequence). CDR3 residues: CSASRGGGNTGELFF. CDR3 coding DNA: TGCAGTGCTAGTCGAGGGGGCGGGAACACCGGGGAGCTGTTTTTT.

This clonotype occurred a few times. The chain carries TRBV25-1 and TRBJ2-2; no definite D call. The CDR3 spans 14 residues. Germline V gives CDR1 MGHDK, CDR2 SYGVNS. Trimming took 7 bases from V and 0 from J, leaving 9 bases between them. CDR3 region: CASKRGANTGELFF. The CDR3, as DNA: TGTGCCAGCAAACGCGGAGCGAACACCGGGGAGCTGTTTTTT.

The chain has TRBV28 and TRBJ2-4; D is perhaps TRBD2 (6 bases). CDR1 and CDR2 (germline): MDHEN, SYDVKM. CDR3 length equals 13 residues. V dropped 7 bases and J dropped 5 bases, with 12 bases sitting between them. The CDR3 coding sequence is TGTGCCAGCATGGACGGGGGAGAAAACATTCAGTACTTC. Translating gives CASMDGGENIQYF.

The CDR3: CSARRTTTYNEQFF. CDR3 sequence (DNA): TGCAGTGCCCGGAGGACTACGACCTACAATGAGCAGTTCTTC. V is TRBV20-1 and J is TRBJ2-1; weak D call: TRBD2 (6 bases). The germline CDR1 and CDR2 sequences are DFQATT and SNEGSKA (reference sequence). Between the trimmed V and J ends, which lost 6 bases and 2 bases, there was a span of 14 bases. This CDR3 has 14 amino acids.

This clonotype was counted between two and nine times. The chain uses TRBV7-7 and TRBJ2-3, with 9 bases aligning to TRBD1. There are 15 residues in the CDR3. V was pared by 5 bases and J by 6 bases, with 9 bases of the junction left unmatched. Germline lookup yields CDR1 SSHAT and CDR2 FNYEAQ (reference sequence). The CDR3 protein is CASSASQGAGDTQYF. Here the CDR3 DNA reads TGTGCCAGCAGCGCCTCACAGGGGGCAGGGGATACGCAGTATTTT.

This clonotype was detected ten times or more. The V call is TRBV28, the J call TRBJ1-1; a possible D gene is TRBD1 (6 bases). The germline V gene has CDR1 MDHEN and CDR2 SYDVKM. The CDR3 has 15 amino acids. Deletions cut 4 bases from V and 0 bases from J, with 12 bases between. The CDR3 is CASSYPGHLNTEAFF. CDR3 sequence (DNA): TGTGCCAGCAGTTACCCGGGACACTTGAACACTGAAGCTTTCTTT.

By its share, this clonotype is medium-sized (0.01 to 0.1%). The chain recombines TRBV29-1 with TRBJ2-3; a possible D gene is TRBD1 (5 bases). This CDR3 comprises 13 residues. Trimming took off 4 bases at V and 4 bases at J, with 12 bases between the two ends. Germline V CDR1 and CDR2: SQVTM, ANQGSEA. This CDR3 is CSVASKGPDTQYF. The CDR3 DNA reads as TGCAGCGTTGCGTCCAAGGGGCCAGATACGCAGTATTTT.

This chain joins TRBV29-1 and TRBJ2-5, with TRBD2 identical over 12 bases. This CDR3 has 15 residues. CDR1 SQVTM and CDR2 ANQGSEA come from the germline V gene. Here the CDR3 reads CGFQGLAGRQETQYF. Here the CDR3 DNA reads TGCGGCTTCCAAGGACTAGCGGGACGACAAGAGACCCAGTACTTC.

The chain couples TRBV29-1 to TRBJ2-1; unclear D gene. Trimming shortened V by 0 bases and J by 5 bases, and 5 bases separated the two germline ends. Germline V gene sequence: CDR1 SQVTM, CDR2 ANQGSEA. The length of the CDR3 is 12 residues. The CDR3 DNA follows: TGCAGCGTTGAAGAACAGAACAATGAGCAGTTCTTC. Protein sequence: CSVEEQNNEQFF.

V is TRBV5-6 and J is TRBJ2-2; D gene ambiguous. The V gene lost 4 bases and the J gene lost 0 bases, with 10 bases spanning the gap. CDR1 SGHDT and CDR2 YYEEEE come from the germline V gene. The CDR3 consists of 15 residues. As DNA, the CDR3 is TGTGCCAGCAGCCTTCGTAACGCGAACACCGGGGAGCTGTTTTTT. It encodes CASSLRNANTGELFF.

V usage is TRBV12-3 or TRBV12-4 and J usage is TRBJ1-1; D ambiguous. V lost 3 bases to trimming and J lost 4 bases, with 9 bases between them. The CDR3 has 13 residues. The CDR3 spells CASSFSQGTEAFF. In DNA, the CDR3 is TGTGCCAGCAGTTTCTCTCAAGGCACTGAAGCTTTCTTT.

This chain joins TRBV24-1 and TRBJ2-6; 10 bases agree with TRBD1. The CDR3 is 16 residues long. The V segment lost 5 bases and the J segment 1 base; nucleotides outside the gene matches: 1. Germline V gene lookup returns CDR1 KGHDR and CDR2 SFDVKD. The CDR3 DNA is TGTGCCACCAGTGGGACAGGGGGTTCTGGGGCCAACGTCCTGACTTTC. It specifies CATSGTGGSGANVLTF.

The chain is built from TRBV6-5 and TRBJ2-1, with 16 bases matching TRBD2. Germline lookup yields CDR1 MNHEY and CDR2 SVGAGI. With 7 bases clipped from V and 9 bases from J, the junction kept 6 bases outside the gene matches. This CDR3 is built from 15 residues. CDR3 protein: CASIPGLAGGGEQFF. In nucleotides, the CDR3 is TGTGCCAGCATCCCGGGACTAGCGGGAGGGGGTGAGCAGTTCTTC.